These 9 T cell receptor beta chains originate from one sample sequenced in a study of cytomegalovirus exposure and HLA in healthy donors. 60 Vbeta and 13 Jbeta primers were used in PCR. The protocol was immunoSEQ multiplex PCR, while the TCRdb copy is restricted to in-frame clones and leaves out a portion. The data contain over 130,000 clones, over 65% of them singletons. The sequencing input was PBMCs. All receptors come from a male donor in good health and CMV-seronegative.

The CDR3 coding sequence is TGTGCCAGCAGCTTACTTGGCGGGAGTGTGTACAATGAGCAGTTCTTC. This gives the protein CASSLLGGSVYNEQFF. V gene TRBV7-3 combines with J gene TRBJ2-1, with 7 bases fitting TRBD2. The CDR3 sequence is 16 residues long. The V gene's germline CDR1 is SGHTA and CDR2 FQGTGA. V lost 2 bases, J lost 4 bases, and 8 bases stayed unmatched.

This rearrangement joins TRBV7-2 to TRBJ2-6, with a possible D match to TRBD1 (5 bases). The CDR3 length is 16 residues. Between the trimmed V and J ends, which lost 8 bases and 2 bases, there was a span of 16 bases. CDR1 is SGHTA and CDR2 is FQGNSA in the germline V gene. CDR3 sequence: CASSSQGGTGANVLTF. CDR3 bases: TGTGCCAGCTCCAGCCAGGGCGGAACTGGGGCCAACGTCCTGACTTTC.

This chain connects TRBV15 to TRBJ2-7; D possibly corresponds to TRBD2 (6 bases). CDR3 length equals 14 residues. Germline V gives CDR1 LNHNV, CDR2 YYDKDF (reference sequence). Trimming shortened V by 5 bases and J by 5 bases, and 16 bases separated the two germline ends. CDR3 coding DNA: TGTGCCACCAGCCGACGACTAGTTGCAAACGAGCAGTACTTC. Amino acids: CATSRRLVANEQYF.

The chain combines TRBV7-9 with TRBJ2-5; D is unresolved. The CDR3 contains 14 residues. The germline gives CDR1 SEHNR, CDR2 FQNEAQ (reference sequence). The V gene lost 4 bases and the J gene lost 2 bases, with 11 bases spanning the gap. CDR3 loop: CASSSSSRQETQYF. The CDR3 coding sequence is TGTGCCAGCAGCTCCTCCTCTAGACAAGAGACCCAGTACTTC.

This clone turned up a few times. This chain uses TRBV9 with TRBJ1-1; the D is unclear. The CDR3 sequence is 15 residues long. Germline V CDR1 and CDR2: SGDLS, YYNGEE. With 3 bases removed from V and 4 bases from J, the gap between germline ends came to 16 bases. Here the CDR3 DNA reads TGTGCCAGCAGCGAAACGGCTGGGGAGGTCACTGAAGCTTTCTTT. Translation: CASSETAGEVTEAFF. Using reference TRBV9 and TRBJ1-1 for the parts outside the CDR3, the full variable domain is DSGVTQTPKHLITATGQRVTLRCSPRSGDLSVYWYQQSLDQGLQFLIQYYNGEERAKGNILERFSAQQFPDLHSELNLSSLELGDSALYFCASSETAGEVTEAFFGQGTRLTVV.

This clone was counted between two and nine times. DNA of the CDR3: TGCGCCAGCAGCTTGAACTCCGAGCAGTACTTC. Encoded protein: CASSLNSEQYF. The gene calls are TRBV5-1 and TRBJ2-7; D not certain. This CDR3 is built from 11 residues. V lost 1 base, J lost 6 bases, and 5 bases lay in between. Germline CDR1 SGHRS, CDR2 YFSETQ.

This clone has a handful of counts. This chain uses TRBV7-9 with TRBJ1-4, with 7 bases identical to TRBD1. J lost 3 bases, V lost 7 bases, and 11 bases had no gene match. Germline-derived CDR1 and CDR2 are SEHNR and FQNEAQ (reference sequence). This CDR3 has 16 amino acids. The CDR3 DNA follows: TGTGCCAGCACGCTCCAGGGCGGGACAGCTAATGAAAAACTGTTTTTT. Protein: CASTLQGGTANEKLFF. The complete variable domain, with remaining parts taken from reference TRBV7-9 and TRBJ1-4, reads DTGVSQNPRHKITKRGQNVTFRCDPISEHNRLYWYRQTLGQGPEFLTYFQNEAQLEKSRLLSDRFSAERPKGSFSTLEIQRTEQGDSAMYLCASTLQGGTANEKLFFGSGTQLSVL.

The CDR3 here is CASSGSYTGELFF. The CDR3 nucleotides read TGTGCCAGCAGCGGGAGCTACACCGGGGAGCTGTTTTTT. The chain recombines TRBV2 with TRBJ2-2; tentatively, D is TRBD2 (6 bases). The V gene lost 6 bases and the J gene lost 3 bases, with 8 bases spanning the gap. Germline V gene data show CDR1 as SNHLY and CDR2 as FYNNEI. The CDR3 length is 13 residues.

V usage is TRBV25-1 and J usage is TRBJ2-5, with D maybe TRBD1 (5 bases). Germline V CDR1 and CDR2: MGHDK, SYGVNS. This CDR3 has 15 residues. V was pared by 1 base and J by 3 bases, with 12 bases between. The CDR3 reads CASSEFIGAEETQYF. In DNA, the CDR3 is TGTGCCAGCAGTGAATTTATAGGGGCAGAAGAGACCCAGTACTTC.